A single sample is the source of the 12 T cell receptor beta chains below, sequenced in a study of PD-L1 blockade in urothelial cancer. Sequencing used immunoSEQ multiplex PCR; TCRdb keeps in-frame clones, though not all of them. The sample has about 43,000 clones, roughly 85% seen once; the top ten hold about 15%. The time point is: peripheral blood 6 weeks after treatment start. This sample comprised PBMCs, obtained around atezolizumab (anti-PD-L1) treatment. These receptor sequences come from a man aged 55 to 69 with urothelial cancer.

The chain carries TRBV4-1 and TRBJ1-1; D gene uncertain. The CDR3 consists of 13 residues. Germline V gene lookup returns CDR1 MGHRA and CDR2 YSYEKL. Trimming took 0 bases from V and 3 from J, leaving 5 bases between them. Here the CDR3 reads CASSQESDTEAFF. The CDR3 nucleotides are TGCGCCAGCAGCCAAGAATCGGACACTGAAGCTTTCTTT.

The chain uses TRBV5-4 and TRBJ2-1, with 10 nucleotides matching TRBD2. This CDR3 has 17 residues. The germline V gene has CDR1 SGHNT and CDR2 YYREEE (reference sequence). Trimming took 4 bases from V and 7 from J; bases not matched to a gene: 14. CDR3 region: CASSRPRAGGPGNEQFF. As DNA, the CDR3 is TGTGCCAGCAGCAGACCCCGAGCGGGGGGGCCGGGGAATGAGCAGTTCTTC.

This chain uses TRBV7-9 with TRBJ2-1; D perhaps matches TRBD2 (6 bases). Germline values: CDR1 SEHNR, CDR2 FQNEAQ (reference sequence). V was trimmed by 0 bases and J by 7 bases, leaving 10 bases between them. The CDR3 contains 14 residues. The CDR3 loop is CASSLAGGTNEQFF. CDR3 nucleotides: TGTGCCAGCAGCTTAGCGGGGGGTACTAATGAGCAGTTCTTC.

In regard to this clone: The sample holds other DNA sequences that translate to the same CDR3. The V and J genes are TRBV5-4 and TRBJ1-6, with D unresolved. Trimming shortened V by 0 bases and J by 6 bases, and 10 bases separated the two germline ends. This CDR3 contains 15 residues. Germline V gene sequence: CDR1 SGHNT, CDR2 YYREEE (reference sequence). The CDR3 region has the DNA TGTGCCAGCAGCTTGGCATCGGGGTCTAATTCACCCCTCCACTTT. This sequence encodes CASSLASGSNSPLHF.

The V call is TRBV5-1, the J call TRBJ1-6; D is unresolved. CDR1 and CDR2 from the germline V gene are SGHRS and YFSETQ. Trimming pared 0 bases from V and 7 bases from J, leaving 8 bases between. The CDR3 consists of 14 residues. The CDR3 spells CASSLETVNSPLHF. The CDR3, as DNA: TGCGCCAGCAGCTTGGAGACTGTAAATTCACCCCTCCACTTT.

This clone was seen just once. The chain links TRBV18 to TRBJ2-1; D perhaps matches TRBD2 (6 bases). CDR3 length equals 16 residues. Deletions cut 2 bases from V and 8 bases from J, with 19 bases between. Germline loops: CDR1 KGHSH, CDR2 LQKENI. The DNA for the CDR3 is TGTGCCAGCTCACCAATACCGCCAGGGCGGGAAGATGAGCAGTTCTTC. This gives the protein CASSPIPPGREDEQFF.

The CDR3 DNA reads as TGTGCCAGCAGCGTAGGGGGGACAGGGGGCCAAAACATTCAGTACTTC. It translates to CASSVGGTGGQNIQYF. This chain connects TRBV9 to TRBJ2-4, with TRBD1 matching 12 bases. The CDR3 contains 16 residues. Trimming cost V 0 bases and J 5 bases; bases outside gene matches: 3. The V gene's germline CDR1 is SGDLS and CDR2 YYNGEE.

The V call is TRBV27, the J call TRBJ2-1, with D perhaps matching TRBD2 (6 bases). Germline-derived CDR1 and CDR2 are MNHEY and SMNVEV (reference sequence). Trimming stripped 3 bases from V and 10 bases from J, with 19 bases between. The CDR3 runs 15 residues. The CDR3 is CASSFRRGLEVEQFF. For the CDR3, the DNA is TGTGCCAGCAGTTTTCGGCGGGGTCTAGAGGTAGAGCAGTTCTTC.

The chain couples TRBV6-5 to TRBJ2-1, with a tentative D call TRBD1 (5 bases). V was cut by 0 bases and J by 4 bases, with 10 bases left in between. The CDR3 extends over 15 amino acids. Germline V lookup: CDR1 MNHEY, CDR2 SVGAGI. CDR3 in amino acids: CASSYSADSYNEQFF. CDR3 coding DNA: TGTGCCAGCAGTTACTCGGCCGACAGTTACAATGAGCAGTTCTTC.

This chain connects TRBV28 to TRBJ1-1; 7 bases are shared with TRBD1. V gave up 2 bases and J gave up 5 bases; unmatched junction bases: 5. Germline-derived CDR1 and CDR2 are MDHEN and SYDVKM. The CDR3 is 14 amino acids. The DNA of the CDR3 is TGTGCCAGCAGTTTAACTCGACAGGGAACTGAAGCTTTCTTT. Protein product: CASSLTRQGTEAFF. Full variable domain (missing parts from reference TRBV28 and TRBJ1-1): DVKVTQSSRYLVKRTGEKVFLECVQDMDHENMFWYRQDPGLGLRLIYFSYDVKMKEKGDIPEGYSVSREKKERFSLILESASTNQTSMYLCASSLTRQGTEAFFGQGTRLTVV.

CDR3 nucleotide sequence: TGTGCCAGCAGCCCCCACGGAGGGGGGACTAGCGGGTACAATGAGCAGTTCTTC. Translating it yields CASSPHGGGTSGYNEQFF. The chain employs TRBV7-6 and TRBJ2-1; 12 nucleotides match TRBD2. CDR3 length equals 18 residues. The V gene end was trimmed by 5 bases and the J gene end by 4 bases; junction bases not matched to a gene: 12. Per the germline V gene, CDR1 is SGHVS and CDR2 is FNYEAQ.

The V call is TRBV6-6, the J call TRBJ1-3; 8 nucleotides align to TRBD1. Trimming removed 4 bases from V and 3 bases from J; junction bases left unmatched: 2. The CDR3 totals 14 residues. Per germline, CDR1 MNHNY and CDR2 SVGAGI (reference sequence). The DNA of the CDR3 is TGTGCCAGCAGTTCCGACAGGGGTGGAAACACCATATATTTT. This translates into CASSSDRGGNTIYF.